This T cell receptor beta chain originates from a study of blood T cell repertoires in COVID-19. Libraries were prepared by immunoSEQ multiplex PCR; TCRdb keeps only in-frame clonotypes and omits some of them. The sample carries roughly 300,000 clones, roughly 86% recorded once. Trimming cost V 6 bases and J 5 bases, with 13 bases left between them. The CDR3 is 13 residues long. Germline V gene sequence: CDR1 SNHLY, CDR2 FYNNEI. The origin of this receptor is a woman aged 25 to 39 with COVID-19, enrolled during active disease. This sequence joins TRBV2 and TRBJ2-5; D possibly corresponds to TRBD1 (6 bases). Sequenced sample: peripheral blood. The CDR3 nucleotides are TGTGCCAGCAGAAGGGGGACCTCGGAGACCCAGTACTTC. Amino acid sequence: CASRRGTSETQYF.